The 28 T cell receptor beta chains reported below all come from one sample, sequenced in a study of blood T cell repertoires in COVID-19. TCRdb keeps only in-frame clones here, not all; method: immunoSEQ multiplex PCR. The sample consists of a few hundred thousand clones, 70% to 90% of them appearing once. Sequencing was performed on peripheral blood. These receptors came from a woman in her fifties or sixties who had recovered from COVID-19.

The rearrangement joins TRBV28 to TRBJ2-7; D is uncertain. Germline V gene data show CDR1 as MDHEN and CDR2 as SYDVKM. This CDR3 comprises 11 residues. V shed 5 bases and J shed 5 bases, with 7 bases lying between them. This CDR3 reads CASSLTNEQYF. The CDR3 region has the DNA TGTGCCAGCAGTCTAACCAACGAGCAGTACTTC.

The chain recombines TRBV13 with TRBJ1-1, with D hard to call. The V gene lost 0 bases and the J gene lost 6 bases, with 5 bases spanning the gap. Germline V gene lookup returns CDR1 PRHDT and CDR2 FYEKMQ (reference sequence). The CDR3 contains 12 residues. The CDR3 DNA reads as TGTGCCAGCAGCTTAGGCCAGGCTGAAGCTTTCTTT. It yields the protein CASSLGQAEAFF.

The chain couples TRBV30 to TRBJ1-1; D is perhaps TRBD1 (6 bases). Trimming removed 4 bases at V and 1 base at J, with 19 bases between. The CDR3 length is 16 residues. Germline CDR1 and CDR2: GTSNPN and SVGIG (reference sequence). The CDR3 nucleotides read TGTGCCTGGATCCTCTCCTCTCGGGGGGCGAACACTGAAGCTTTCTTT. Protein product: CAWILSSRGANTEAFF.

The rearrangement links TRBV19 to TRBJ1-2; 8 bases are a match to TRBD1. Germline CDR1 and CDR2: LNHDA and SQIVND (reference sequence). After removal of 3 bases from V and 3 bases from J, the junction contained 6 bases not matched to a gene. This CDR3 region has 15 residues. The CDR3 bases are TGTGCCAGTAGTATTGTTCAGGGGGCGGACTATGGCTACACCTTC. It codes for CASSIVQGADYGYTF.

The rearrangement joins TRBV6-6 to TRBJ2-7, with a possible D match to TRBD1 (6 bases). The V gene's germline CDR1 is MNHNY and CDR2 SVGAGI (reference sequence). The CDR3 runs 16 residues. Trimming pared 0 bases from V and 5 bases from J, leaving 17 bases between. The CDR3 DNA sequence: TGTGCCAGCAGTTACTCGACCAGGGGTCGGTTCGACGAGCAGTACTTC. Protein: CASSYSTRGRFDEQYF.

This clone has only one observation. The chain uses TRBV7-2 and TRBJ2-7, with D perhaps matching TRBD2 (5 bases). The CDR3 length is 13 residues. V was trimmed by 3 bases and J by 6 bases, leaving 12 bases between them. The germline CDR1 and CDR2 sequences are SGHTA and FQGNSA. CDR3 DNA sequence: TGTGCCAGCAGCTTTGCCGAGGCGGGCGAGCAGTACTTC. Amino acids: CASSFAEAGEQYF. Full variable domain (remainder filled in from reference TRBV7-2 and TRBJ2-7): GAGVSQSPSNKVTEKGKDVELRCDPISGHTALYWYRQSLGQGLEFLIYFQGNSAPDKSGLPSDRFSAERTGGSVSTLTIQRTQQEDSAVYLCASSFAEAGEQYFGPGTRLTVT.

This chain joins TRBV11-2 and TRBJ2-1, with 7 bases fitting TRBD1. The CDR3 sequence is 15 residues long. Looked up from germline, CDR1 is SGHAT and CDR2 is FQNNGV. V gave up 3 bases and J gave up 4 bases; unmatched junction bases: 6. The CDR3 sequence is CASSLVDRSYNEQFF. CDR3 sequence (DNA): TGTGCCAGCAGCTTGGTGGACAGGTCTTACAATGAGCAGTTCTTC.

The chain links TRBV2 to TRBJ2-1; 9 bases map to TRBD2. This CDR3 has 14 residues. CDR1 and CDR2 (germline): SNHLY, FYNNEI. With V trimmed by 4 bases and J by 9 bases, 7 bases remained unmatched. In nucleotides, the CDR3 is TGTGCCAGCAGTGCTAGCGGGGCCCTCGGTGAGCAGTTCTTC. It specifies CASSASGALGEQFF.

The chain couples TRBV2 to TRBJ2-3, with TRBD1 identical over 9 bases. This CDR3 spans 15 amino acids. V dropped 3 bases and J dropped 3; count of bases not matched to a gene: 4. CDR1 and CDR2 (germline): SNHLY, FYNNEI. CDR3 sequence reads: CASSDLGQGTDTQYF. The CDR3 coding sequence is TGTGCCAGCAGTGACCTAGGACAGGGGACAGATACGCAGTATTTT. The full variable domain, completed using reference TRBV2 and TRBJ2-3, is EPEVTQTPSHQVTQMGQEVILRCVPISNHLYFYWYRQILGQKVEFLVSFYNNEISEKSEIFDDQFSVERPDGSNFTLKIRSTKLEDSAMYFCASSDLGQGTDTQYFGPGTRLTVL.

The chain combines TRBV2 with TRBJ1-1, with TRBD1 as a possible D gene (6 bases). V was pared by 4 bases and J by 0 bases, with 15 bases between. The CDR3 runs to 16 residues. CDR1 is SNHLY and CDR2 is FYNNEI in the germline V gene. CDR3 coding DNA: TGTGCCAGCAGTGTTCAGGGGTGGCCAGTGAACACTGAAGCTTTCTTT. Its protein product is CASSVQGWPVNTEAFF. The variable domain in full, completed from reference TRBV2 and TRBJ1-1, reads EPEVTQTPSHQVTQMGQEVILRCVPISNHLYFYWYRQILGQKVEFLVSFYNNEISEKSEIFDDQFSVERPDGSNFTLKIRSTKLEDSAMYFCASSVQGWPVNTEAFFGQGTRLTVV.

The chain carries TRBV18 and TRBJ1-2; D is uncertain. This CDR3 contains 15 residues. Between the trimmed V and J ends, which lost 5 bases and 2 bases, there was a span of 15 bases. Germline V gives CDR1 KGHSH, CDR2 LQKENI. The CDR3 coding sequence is TGTGCCAGCTCAAATCAGGCCCAACCAAACTATGGCTACACCTTC. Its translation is CASSNQAQPNYGYTF.

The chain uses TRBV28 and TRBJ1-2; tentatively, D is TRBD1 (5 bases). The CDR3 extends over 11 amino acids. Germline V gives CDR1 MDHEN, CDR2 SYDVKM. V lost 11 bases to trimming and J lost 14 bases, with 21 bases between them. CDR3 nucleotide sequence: TGTGCCGGGGGGGGAAACTATGGCTGGACCTTC. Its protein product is CAGGGNYGWTF.

CDR3 DNA: TGTGCCAGCTCACCCCGGAGGGACGAGCAGTACTTC. Its translation: CASSPRRDEQYF. The chain uses TRBV18 and TRBJ2-7; the D gene is possibly TRBD2 (6 bases). Per germline, CDR1 KGHSH and CDR2 LQKENI. The ends were cut back, 3 bases at V and 5 bases at J, with 8 bases in the middle. The CDR3 loop spans 12 amino acids.

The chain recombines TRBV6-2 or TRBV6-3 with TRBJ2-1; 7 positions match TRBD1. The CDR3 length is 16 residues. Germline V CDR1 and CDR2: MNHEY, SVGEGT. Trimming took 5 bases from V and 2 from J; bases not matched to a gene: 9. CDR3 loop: CASSGVGGLTYNEQFF. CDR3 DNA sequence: TGTGCCAGCAGTGGCGTAGGGGGCCTAACCTACAATGAGCAGTTCTTC.

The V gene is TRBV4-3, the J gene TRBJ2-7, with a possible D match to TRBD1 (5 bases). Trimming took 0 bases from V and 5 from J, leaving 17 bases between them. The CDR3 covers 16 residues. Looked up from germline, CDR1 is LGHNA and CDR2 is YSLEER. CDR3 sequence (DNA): TGCGCCAGCAGCCAAGACAACCAGGGTACTCGGAACGAGCAGTACTTC. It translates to CASSQDNQGTRNEQYF.

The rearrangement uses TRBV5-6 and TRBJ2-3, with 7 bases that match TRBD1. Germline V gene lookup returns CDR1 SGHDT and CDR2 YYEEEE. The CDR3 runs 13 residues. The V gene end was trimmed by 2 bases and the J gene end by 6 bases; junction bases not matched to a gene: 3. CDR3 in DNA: TGTGCCAGCAGCTTACAGGGGTTTGATACGCAGTATTTT. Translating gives CASSLQGFDTQYF. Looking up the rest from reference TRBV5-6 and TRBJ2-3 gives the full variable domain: DAGVTQSPTHLIKTRGQQVTLRCSPKSGHDTVSWYQQALGQGPQFIFQYYEEEERQRGNFPDRFSGHQFPNYSSELNVNALLLGDSALYLCASSLQGFDTQYFGPGTRLTVL.

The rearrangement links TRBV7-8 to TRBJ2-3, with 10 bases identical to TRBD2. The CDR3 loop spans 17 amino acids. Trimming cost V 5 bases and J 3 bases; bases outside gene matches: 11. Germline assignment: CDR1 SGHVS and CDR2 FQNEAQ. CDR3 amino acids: CASSDRRLAGATDTQYF. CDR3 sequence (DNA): TGTGCCAGCAGCGATCGTCGGCTAGCGGGAGCAACAGATACGCAGTATTTT.

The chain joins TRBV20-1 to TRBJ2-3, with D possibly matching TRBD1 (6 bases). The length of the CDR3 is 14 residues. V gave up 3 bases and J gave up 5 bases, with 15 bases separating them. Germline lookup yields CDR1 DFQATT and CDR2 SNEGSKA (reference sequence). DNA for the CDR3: TGCAGTGCTAGTGAGGCAGGGGCGGGAGATACGCAGTATTTT. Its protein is CSASEAGAGDTQYF.

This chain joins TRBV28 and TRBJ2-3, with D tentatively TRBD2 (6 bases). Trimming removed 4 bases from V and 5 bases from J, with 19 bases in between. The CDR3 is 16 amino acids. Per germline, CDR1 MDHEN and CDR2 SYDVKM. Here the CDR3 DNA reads TGTGCCAGCAGTTCACTCGGGAGCCCCGGGGGAGATACGCAGTATTTT. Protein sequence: CASSSLGSPGGDTQYF.

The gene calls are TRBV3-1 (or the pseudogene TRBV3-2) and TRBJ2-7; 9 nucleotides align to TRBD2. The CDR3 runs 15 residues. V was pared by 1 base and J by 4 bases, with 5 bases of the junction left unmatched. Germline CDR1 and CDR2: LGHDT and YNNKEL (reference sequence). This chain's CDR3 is CASSQGSLAGYEQYF. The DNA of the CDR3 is TGTGCCAGCAGCCAAGGGTCCCTAGCGGGATACGAGCAGTACTTC.

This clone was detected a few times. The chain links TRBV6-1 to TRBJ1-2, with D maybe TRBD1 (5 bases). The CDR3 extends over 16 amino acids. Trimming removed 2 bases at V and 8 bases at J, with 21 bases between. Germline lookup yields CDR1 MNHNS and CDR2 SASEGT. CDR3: CASSEPYRLQFPGYTF. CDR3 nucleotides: TGTGCCAGCAGTGAACCGTACAGGCTCCAATTTCCGGGCTACACCTTC.

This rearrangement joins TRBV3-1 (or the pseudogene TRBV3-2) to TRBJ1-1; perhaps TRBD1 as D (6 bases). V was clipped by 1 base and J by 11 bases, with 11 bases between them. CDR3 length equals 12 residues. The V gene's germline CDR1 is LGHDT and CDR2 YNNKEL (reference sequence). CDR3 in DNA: TGTGCCAGCAGCCAAGGAGCTGGGGGCGCTTTCTTT. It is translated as CASSQGAGGAFF.

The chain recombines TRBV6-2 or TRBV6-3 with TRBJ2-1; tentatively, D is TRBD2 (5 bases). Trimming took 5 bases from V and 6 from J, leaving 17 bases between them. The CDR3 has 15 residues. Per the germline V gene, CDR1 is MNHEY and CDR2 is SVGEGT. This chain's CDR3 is CASSKSWTGVNEQFF. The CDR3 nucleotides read TGTGCCAGCAGTAAGTCCTGGACTGGGGTCAATGAGCAGTTCTTC.

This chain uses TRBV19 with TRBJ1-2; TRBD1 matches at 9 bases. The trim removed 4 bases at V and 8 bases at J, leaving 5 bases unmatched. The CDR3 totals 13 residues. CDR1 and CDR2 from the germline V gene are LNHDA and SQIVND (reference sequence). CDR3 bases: TGTGCCAGTAGTAGAACAGGGGGCTCCGGCTACACCTTC. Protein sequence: CASSRTGGSGYTF.

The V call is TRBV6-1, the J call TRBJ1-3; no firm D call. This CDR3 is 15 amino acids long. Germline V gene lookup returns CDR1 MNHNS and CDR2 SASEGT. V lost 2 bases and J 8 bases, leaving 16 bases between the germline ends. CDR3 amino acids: CASSESGDPRYTIYF. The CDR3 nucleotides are TGTGCCAGCAGTGAATCTGGTGACCCGCGGTACACCATATATTTT.

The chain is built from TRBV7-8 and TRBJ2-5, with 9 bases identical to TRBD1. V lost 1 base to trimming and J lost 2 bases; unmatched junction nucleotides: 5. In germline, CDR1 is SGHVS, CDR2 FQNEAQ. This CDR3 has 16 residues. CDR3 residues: CASSLGWDRAQETQYF. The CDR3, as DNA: TGTGCCAGCAGCTTAGGTTGGGACAGGGCGCAAGAGACCCAGTACTTC. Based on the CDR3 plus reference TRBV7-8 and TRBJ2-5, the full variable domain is GAGVSQSPRYKVAKRGQDVALRCDPISGHVSLFWYQQALGQGPEFLTYFQNEAQLDKSGLPSDRFFAERPEGSVSTLKIQRTQQEDSAVYLCASSLGWDRAQETQYFGPGTRLLVL.

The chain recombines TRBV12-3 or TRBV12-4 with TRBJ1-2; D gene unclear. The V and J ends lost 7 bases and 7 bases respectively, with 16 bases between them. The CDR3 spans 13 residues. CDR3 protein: CASTFVGRSGYTF. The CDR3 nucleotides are TGTGCCAGCACCTTCGTCGGGAGAAGTGGCTACACCTTC.

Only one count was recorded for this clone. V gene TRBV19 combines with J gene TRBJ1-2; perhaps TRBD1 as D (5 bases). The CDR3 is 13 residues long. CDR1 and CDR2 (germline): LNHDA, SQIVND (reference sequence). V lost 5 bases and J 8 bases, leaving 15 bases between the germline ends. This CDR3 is CASSRKGVFGYTF. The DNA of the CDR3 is TGTGCCAGTAGTCGAAAAGGGGTTTTCGGCTACACCTTC.